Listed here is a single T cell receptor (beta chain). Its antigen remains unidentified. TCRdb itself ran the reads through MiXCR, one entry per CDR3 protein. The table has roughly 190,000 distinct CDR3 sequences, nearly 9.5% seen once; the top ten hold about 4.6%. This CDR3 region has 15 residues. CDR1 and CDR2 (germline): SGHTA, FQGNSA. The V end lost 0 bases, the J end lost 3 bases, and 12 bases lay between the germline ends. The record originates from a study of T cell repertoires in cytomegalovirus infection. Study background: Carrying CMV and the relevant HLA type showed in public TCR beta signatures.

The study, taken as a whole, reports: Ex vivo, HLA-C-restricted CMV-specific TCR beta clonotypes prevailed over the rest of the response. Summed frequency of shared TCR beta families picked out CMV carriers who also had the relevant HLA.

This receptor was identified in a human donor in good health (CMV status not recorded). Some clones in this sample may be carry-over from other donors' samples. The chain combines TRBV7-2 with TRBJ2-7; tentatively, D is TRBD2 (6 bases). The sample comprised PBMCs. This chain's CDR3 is CASSLAASADYEQYF. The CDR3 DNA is TGTGCCAGCAGCTTAGCTGCTAGCGCCGACTACGAGCAGTACTTC.